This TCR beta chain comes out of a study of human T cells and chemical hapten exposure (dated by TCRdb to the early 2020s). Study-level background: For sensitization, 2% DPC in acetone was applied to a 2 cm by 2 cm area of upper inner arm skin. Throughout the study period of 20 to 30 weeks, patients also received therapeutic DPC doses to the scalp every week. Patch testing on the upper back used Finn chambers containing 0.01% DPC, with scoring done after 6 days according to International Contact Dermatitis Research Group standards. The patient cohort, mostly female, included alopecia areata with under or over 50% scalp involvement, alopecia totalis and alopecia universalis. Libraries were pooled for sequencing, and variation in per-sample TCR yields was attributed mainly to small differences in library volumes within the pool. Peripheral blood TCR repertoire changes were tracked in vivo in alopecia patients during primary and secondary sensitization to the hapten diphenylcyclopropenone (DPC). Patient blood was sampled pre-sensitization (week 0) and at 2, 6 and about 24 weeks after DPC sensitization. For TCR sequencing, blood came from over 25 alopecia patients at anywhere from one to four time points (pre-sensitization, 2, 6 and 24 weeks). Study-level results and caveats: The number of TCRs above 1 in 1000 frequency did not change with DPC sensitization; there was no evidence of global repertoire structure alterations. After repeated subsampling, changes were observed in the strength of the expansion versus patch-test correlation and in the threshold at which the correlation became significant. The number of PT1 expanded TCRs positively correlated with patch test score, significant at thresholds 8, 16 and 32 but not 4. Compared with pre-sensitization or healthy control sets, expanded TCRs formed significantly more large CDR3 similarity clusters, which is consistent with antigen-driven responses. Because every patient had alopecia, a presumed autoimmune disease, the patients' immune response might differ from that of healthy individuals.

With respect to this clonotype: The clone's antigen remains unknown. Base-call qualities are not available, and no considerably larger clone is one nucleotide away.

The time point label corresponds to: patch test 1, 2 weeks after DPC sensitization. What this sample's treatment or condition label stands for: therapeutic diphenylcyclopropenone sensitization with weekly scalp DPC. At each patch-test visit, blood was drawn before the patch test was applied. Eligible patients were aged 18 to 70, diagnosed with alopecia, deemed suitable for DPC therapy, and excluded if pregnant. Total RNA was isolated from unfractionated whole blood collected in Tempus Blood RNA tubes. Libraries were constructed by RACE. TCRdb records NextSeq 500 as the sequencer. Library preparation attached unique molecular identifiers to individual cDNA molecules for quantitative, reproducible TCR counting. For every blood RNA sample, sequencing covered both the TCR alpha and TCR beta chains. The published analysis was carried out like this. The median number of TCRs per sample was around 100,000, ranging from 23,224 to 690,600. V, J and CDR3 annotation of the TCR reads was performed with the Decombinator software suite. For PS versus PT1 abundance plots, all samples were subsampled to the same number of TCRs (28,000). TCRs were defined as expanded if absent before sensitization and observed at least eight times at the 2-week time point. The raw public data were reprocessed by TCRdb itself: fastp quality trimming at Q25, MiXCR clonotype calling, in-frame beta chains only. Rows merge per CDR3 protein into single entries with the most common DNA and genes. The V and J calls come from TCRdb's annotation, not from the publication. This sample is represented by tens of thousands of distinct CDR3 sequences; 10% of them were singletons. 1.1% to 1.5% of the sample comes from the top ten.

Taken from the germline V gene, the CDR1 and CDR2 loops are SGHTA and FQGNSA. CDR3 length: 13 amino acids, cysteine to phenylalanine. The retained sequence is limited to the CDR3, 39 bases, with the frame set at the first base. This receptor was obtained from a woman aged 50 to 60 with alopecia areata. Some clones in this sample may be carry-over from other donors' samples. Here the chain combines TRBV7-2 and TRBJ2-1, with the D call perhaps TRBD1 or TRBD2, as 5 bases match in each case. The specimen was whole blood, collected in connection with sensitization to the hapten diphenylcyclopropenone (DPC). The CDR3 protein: CATQQTGHNEQFF. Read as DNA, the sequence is TGTGCAACCCAACAGACGGGACACAATGAGCAGTTCTTC.